This T cell receptor beta chain was retrieved from a study of OX40 agonist ivuxolimab in advanced cancers. Overall study context: All patients had ivuxolimab intravenously every 2 weeks at 0.01 to 10 mg/kg. Among those treated, three patients had partial responses, one with hepatocellular carcinoma and two with cutaneous melanoma.

Some clones are missing from TCRdb's copy, which holds only in-frame ones; the method was immunoSEQ multiplex PCR. The sample lists roughly 57,000 clones, roughly nine tenths occurring once. Study conclusions and caveats: Antigens targeted by the expanded peripheral T cells were not determined. On average, CD8+ T cells had more expanded clones than CD4+.

Note on this clone: Its antigen is not identified.

Sequencing was performed on CD4+ or CD8+ T cells sorted from blood, taken in a trial of the OX40 agonist ivuxolimab. The source is an adult with an advanced solid tumor such as melanoma, head and neck, liver or kidney cancer.

The CDR3 coding sequence is TGTGCCAGCAGTACCCCCGAGGCAGGTCAAGCCGATACGCAGTATTTT. This encodes CASSTPEAGQADTQYF. This chain uses TRBV9 with TRBJ2-3; D unresolved. The CDR3 spans 16 residues. V was cut by 5 bases and J by 6 bases, with 22 bases left in between. Germline V gene lookup returns CDR1 SGDLS and CDR2 YYNGEE. The entire variable domain, with the rest obtained from reference TRBV9 and TRBJ2-3, is as follows: DSGVTQTPKHLITATGQRVTLRCSPRSGDLSVYWYQQSLDQGLQFLIQYYNGEERAKGNILERFSAQQFPDLHSELNLSSLELGDSALYFCASSTPEAGQADTQYFGPGTRLTVL.